Each of the 20 T cell receptor beta chains below was sequenced from the same sample in a study of blood T cells in healthy people across ages. PCR was performed a second time for about 7 to 12 cycles using a sample-barcoded 5' primer and a J-beta primer mix. From the 5' RACE reads, TCRdb called clonotypes with MiXCR, one entry per CDR3 protein. The sample holds hundreds of thousands of distinct CDR3 sequences; less than 35% are singletons and the top ten take approximately 14%. The sequenced material came from blood. These receptors were obtained from a woman of 80 years or more in good health.

This clonotype was recorded a few times. Germline is not matched at one junction end, which may reflect a read error. The CDR3 DNA reads as TGTGCCAGCAGTCTAGCGTCGAGCGCTGAAGCTTTCTTT. It is translated as CASSLASSAEAFF. The chain couples TRBV12-3 or TRBV12-4 to TRBJ1-1; the D is unclear. The CDR3 sequence is 13 residues long.

This clonotype was recorded a few times. Written as DNA, the CDR3 is TGTGCCAGCAGACAAACAGGGGTAACTGAAGCTTTCTTT. Its translation is CASRQTGVTEAFF. The chain couples TRBV6-6 to TRBJ1-1; 7 nucleotides align to TRBD1. V was pared by 6 bases and J by 5 bases, with 6 bases of the junction left unmatched. From germline, CDR1 is MNHNY and CDR2 SVGAGI (reference sequence). This CDR3 has 13 amino acids.

The V and J genes are TRBV9 and TRBJ2-5; 13 nucleotides agree with TRBD2. J lost 10 bases, V lost 4 bases, and 13 bases had no gene match. Per germline, CDR1 SGDLS and CDR2 YYNGEE. This CDR3 spans 16 amino acids. CDR3 in amino acids: CASSPVTSGGPGLQYF. CDR3 nucleotide sequence: TGTGCCAGCAGCCCCGTGACTAGCGGGGGGCCCGGGCTCCAGTACTTC.

V is TRBV11-3 and J is TRBJ2-1; weak D call: TRBD2 (6 bases). The CDR3 totals 15 residues. V was trimmed by 0 bases and J by 9 bases, leaving 15 bases between them. Germline V gene lookup returns CDR1 SGHNT and CDR2 YENEEA. CDR3 nucleotide sequence: TGTGCCAGCAGCTTAGATCGCGGTAGGCGGGGTGAGCAGTTCTTC. Translating it yields CASSLDRGRRGEQFF.

This clonotype was found a few times. The rearrangement joins TRBV5-1 to TRBJ2-7; D might be TRBD1 (6 bases). This CDR3 has 15 residues. The V end lost 3 bases, the J end lost 0 bases, and 13 bases lay between the germline ends. Germline CDR1 SGHRS, CDR2 YFSETQ. The CDR3 DNA sequence: TGCGCCAGCAGCTCAGGGGCCTCGAGCTCCTACGAGCAGTACTTC. Translating gives CASSSGASSSYEQYF.

At least ten counts were recorded for this clonotype. At one end the junction does not follow the germline gene, possibly because of a read error. The genes are TRBV5-1 and TRBJ1-1; D remains ambiguous. CDR3 size: 15 residues. The germline gives CDR1 SGHRS, CDR2 YFSETQ. CDR3 bases: TGTGCCAGCAGCTTAGCTCCGGTGTCGGGCACTGAAGCTTTCTTT. It codes for CASSLAPVSGTEAFF.

This clonotype appeared a few times. V is TRBV20-1 and J is TRBJ2-5, with 8 bases identical to TRBD1. Germline lookup yields CDR1 DFQATT and CDR2 SNEGSKA (reference sequence). The V gene end was trimmed by 3 bases and the J gene end by 6 bases; junction bases not matched to a gene: 6. The CDR3 has 13 amino acids. Here the CDR3 reads CSARDRAGQTQYF. CDR3 DNA: TGCAGTGCTAGGGACAGGGCGGGACAGACCCAGTACTTC.

Note on this clonotype: A much larger clone differs by one base, so this may be a read error. The V gene is TRBV28, the J gene TRBJ2-3, with D possibly being TRBD2 (6 bases). The V gene lost 9 bases and the J gene lost 3 bases, with 16 bases spanning the gap. The CDR3 contains 14 residues. The germline gives CDR1 MDHEN, CDR2 SYDVKM. As DNA, the CDR3 is TGTGCCAGTGCGGGACGGGGTCTAACAGATACGCAGTATTTT. It yields the protein CASAGRGLTDTQYF.

This clonotype came up once. The V and J genes are TRBV20-1 and TRBJ2-1; 7 nucleotides match TRBD2. The J call could be wrong; TRBJ2-7 is a better fit for the DNA end. The CDR3 loop spans 19 amino acids. The germline V gene encodes CDR1 DFQATT and CDR2 SNEGSKA (reference sequence). The CDR3, as DNA: TGCAGTGCTAGAGCACGCGGGCGGGGGACGTGGAGCTCCTACAATGAGCAGTACTTC. Translation gives CSARARGRGTWSSYNEQYF.

A few counts support this clonotype. A much larger clone sits a single nucleotide away, making a read error possible. This chain joins TRBV7-2 and TRBJ2-7; 9 bases are a match to TRBD2. J lost 7 bases, V lost 2 bases, and 12 bases had no gene match. CDR1 and CDR2 from the germline V gene are SGHTA and FQGNSA. The CDR3 sequence is 16 residues long. DNA for the CDR3: TGTGCCAGCAGCTTACGGGGACTAGCTATAATCAATGAGCAGTACTTC. The encoded protein is CASSLRGLAIINEQYF.

This rearrangement joins TRBV5-1 to TRBJ2-1; TRBD1 matches at 12 bases. The CDR3 consists of 16 residues. Germline loops: CDR1 SGHRS, CDR2 YFSETQ. V lost 0 bases, J lost 9 bases, and 7 bases stayed unmatched. The CDR3 bases are TGCGCCAGCAGCTTGGCCCCGGGACAGGGGGCGAGTGAGCAGTTCTTC. Protein: CASSLAPGQGASEQFF.

The chain carries TRBV7-2 and TRBJ2-4; 11 bases are shared with TRBD1. The CDR3 contains 16 residues. V lost 0 bases, J lost 5 bases, and 3 bases stayed unmatched. CDR1 SGHTA and CDR2 FQGNSA come from the germline V gene. CDR3 sequence (DNA): TGTGCCAGCAGCTTAGCCGGGACAGGGGGGCAAAACATTCAGTACTTC. Protein sequence: CASSLAGTGGQNIQYF.

A note on this clonotype: Being one base from a much bigger clone, this may be a read error. DNA of the CDR3: TGTGCCAGCAGCTTAGGATTTCAATCGGGGACGGTTGAAGCTTTCTTT. This translates into CASSLGFQSGTVEAFF. The genes are TRBV7-6 and TRBJ1-1; D perhaps matches TRBD1 (5 bases). The V end lost 1 base, the J end lost 7 bases, and 19 bases lay between the germline ends. This CDR3 spans 16 amino acids. Germline CDR1 is SGHVS and CDR2 is FNYEAQ.

This clonotype has just a few counts. The chain recombines TRBV30 with TRBJ2-1, with TRBD2 as a possible D gene (6 bases). The CDR3 is 11 amino acids. Trimming removed 7 bases from V and 7 bases from J, with 11 bases in between. Germline values: CDR1 GTSNPN, CDR2 SVGIG (reference sequence). The CDR3 protein is CASQRGNEQFF. The DNA of the CDR3 is TGTGCCTCTCAACGGGGGAATGAGCAGTTCTTC.

This clonotype was seen a handful of times. The chain employs TRBV2 and TRBJ2-5; the match to TRBD1 covers 11 bases. Per germline, CDR1 SNHLY and CDR2 FYNNEI. The trim removed 7 bases at V and 11 bases at J, leaving 12 bases unmatched. This CDR3 is built from 14 residues. CDR3 sequence reads: CASTRTGGWNEQYF. The CDR3 nucleotides read TGTGCCAGCACCCGGACAGGGGGCTGGAATGAGCAGTACTTC.

At least ten counts were recorded for this clonotype. This rearrangement joins TRBV20-1 to TRBJ2-7; D may match TRBD1 or TRBD2 (6 bases each). The CDR3 contains 16 residues. Trimming took 1 base from V and 1 from J, leaving 17 bases between them. Germline CDR1 is DFQATT and CDR2 is SNEGSKA (reference sequence). The CDR3 DNA follows: TGCAGTGCTAGAGCTACTAGGGGGGCCCAGTCCTACGAGCAGTACTTC. Translated, it gives CSARATRGAQSYEQYF.

This clonotype showed up many times. This may arise from a read error, as a much more abundant clone is one base away. The chain carries TRBV7-2 and TRBJ2-7, with a tentative D call TRBD1 (6 bases). Germline assignment: CDR1 SGHTA and CDR2 FQGNSA. The CDR3 consists of 15 residues. The V end was cut by 0 bases, the J end by 5 bases, with 14 bases between. Here the CDR3 reads CASSLAGQGCHEQYF. The CDR3 bases are TGTGCCAGCAGCTTAGCCGGGCAGGGGTGCCACGAGCAGTACTTC.

This clonotype was found many times. The chain combines TRBV9 with TRBJ2-1; 8 nucleotides match TRBD2. V shed 0 bases, J shed 5 bases, and the junction held 7 bases outside the gene matches. Germline lookup yields CDR1 SGDLS and CDR2 YYNGEE. The CDR3 length is 16 residues. CDR3: CASSVGAGGENNEQFF. The CDR3 DNA sequence: TGTGCCAGCAGCGTAGGTGCCGGGGGGGAAAACAATGAGCAGTTCTTC.

The chain has TRBV28 and TRBJ1-1; D remains unclear. In germline, CDR1 is MDHEN, CDR2 SYDVKM. Trimming took off 3 bases at V and 1 base at J, with 9 bases between the two ends. The CDR3 totals 14 residues. The CDR3 sequence: CASSFRWGNTEAFF. The DNA of the CDR3 is TGTGCCAGCAGTTTCAGATGGGGGAACACTGAAGCTTTCTTT.

This clonotype occurred many times. The chain recombines TRBV11-2 with TRBJ2-1, with TRBD2 matching over 12 bases. The CDR3 is 18 residues long. Germline trimming cut 4 bases from V and 0 bases from J; bases unmatched to any gene: 7. CDR1 and CDR2 (germline): SGHAT, FQNNGV. CDR3 coding DNA: TGTGCCAGCAGCTCAGGGACTAGCGGGCGAAGCTCCTACAATGAGCAGTTCTTC. Its protein is CASSSGTSGRSSYNEQFF.